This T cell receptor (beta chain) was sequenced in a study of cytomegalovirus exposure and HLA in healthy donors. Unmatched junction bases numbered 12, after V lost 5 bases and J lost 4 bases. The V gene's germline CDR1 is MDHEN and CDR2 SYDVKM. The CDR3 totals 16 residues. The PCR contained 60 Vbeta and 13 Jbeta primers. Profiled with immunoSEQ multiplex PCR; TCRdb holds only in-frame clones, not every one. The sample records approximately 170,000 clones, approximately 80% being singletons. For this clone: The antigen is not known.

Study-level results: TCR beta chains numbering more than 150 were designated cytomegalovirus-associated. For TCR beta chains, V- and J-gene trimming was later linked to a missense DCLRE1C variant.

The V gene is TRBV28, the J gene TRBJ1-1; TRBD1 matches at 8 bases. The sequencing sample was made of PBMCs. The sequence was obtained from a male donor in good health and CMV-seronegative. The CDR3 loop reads CASSEDRVGGSTEAFF. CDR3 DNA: TGTGCCAGCAGTGAGGACAGGGTCGGAGGCAGCACTGAAGCTTTCTTT. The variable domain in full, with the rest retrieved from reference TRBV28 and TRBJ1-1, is DVKVTQSSRYLVKRTGEKVFLECVQDMDHENMFWYRQDPGLGLRLIYFSYDVKMKEKGDIPEGYSVSREKKERFSLILESASTNQTSMYLCASSEDRVGGSTEAFFGQGTRLTVV.